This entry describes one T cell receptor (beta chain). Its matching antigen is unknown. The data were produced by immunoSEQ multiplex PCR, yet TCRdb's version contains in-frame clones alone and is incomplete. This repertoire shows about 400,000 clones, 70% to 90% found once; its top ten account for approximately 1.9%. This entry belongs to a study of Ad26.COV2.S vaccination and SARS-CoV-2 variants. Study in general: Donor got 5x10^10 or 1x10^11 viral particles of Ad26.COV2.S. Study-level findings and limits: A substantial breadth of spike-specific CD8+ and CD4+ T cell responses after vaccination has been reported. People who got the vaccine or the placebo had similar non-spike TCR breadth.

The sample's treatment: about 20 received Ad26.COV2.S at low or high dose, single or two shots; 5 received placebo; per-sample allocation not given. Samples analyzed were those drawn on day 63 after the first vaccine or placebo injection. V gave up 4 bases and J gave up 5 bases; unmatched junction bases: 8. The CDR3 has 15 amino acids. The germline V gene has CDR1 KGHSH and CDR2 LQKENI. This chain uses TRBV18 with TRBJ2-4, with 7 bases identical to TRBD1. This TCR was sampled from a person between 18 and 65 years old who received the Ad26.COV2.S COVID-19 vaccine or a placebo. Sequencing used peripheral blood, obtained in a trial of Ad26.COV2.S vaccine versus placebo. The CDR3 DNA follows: TGTGCCAGCTCACGGGACAAGGGGGCGCAAAACATTCAGTACTTC. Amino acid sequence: CASSRDKGAQNIQYF.